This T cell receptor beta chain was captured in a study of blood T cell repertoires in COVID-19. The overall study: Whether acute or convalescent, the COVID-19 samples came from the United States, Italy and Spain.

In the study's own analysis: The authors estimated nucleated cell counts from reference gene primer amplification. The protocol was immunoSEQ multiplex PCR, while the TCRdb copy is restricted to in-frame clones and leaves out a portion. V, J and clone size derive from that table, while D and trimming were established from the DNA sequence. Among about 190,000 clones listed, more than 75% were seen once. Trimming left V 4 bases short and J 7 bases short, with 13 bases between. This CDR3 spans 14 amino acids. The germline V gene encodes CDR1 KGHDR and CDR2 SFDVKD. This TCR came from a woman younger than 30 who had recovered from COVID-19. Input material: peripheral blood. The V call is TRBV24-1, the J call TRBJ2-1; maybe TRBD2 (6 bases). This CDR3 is CATSEGGRVNEQFF. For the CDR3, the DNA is TGTGCCACCAGTGAGGGGGGTCGGGTGAATGAGCAGTTCTTC.